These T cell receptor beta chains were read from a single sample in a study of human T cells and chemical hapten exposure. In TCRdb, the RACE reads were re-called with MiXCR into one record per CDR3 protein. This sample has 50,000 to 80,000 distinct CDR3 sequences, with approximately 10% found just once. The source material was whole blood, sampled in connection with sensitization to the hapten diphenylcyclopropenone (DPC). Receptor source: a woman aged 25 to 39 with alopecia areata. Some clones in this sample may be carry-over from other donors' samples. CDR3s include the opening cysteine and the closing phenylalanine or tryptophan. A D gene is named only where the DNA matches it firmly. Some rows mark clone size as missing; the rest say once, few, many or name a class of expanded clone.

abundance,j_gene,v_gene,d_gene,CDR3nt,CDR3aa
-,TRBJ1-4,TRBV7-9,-,TGTGCCAGCAGCTTAGGATCTGGGACCGGGGGTAATGAAAAACTGTTTTTT,CASSLGSGTGGNEKLFF
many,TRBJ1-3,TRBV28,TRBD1,TGTGCCAGCAGCGGGACAGGGGGCGATCCAGTGCGGGGAAACACCATATATTTT,CASSGTGGDPVRGNTIYF
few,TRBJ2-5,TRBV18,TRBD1,TGTGCCAGCTCACCTCCCGACAGGGGCTCTTACCAAGAGACCCAGTACTTC,CASSPPDRGSYQETQYF
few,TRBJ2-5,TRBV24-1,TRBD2,TGTGCCACCAGTGATCAGCGGGAGGGCCCAGAGACCCAGTACTTC,CATSDQREGPETQYF
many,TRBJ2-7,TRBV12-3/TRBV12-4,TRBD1,TGTGCCAGCAGTTCGACCGGGACAGGGCCGCACGAGCAGTACTTC,CASSSTGTGPHEQYF
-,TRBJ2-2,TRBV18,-,TGTGCCAGCTCGTACACCGGGGAGCTGTTTTTT,CASSYTGELFF
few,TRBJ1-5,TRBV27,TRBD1,TGTGCCAGCAGTTACCCCAGACAGGGGGGTCAGCCCCAGCATTTT,CASSYPRQGGQPQHF
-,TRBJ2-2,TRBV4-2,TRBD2,TGTGCCAGCAGCCAACCGGATAGCGGGAGGGGGGCCGGGGAGCTGTTTTTT,CASSQPDSGRGAGELFF
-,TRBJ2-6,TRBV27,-,TGTGCCAGCGGGGAAGTCCAGGGGCTTATTGGGGCCAACGTCCTGACTTTC,CASGEVQGLIGANVLTF
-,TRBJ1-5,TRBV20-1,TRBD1,TGCAGTGCTAGGACTCTCGGGACAGGGGGGCAGCCCCAGCATTTT,CSARTLGTGGQPQHF
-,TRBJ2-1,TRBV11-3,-,TGTGCCAGCAGCGCCCGCCTCCCCTACAATGAGCAGTTCTTC,CASSARLPYNEQFF
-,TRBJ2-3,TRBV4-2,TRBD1,TGTGCCAGCAGCCAAGTACCGGGACAGGGCTGGATAGATACGCAGTATTTT,CASSQVPGQGWIDTQYF
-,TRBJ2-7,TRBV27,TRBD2,TGTGCCAGCAGTTTTTCCGGGAGGGAGCAGTACTTC,CASSFSGREQYF
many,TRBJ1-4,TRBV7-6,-,TGTGCCAGCAGCCAGGGGCAGTCCCTGAGTGAAAAACTGTTTTTT,CASSQGQSLSEKLFF
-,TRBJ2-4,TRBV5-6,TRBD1,TGTGCCAGCAGCTCTGGGACAGGGGGGCGACTAGCCAAAAACATTCAGTACTTC,CASSSGTGGRLAKNIQYF
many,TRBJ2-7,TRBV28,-,TGTGCCAGCACCTTTGCAGACGGGTCTCTAGAGCAGTACTTC,CASTFADGSLEQYF
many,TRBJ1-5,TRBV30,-,TGTGCCTGGAGCAGGGTTTCCCAGCCCCAGCATTTT,CAWSRVSQPQHF
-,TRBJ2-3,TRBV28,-,TGTGCCAGCAGTTTAAACGGGGTGAATACGCAGTATTTT,CASSLNGVNTQYF
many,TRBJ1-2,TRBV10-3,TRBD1,TGTGCCATCAGTGAGTCCGGACAGGGGGATGGCTACACCTTC,CAISESGQGDGYTF
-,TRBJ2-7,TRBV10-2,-,TGCGCCAGCAACGAGGGTGTCAGCTCCTACGAGCAGTACTTC,CASNEGVSSYEQYF
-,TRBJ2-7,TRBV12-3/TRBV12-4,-,TGTGCCAGCAGTCTTACAGGGACCGAGCAGTACTTC,CASSLTGTEQYF
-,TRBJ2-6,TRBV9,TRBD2,TGTGCCAGCAGTGACCCGTGGCTAGCGGGAGGAACTGGGGCCAACGTCCTGACTTTC,CASSDPWLAGGTGANVLTF
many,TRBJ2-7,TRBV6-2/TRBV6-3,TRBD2,TGTGCCAGCAGAGTGAGGGCGGGAGGGCCCTACGAGCAGTACTTC,CASRVRAGGPYEQYF
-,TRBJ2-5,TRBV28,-,TGTGCCAGCACCGAAACCTCTAGAACCTATCAAGAGACCCAGTACTTC,CASTETSRTYQETQYF
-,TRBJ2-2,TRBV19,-,TGTGCCAGTAAAAAGGAGCGGGTAACCGGGGAGCTGTTTTTT,CASKKERVTGELFF
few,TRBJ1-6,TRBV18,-,TGTGCCAGCTCACGAGACAGGCCACCTAATTCACCCCTCCACTTT,CASSRDRPPNSPLHF
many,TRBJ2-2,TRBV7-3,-,TGTGCCAGCAGCCCAAAGTTCGGGACCTTTAACACCGGGGAGCTGTTTTTT,CASSPKFGTFNTGELFF
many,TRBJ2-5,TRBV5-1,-,TGCGCCAGCAGCTTGGGACAGACGCAAGAGACCCAGTACTTC,CASSLGQTQETQYF
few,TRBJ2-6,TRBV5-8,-,TGTGCCAGCAGCTTGGAAGGGGCCCCCTCTGGGGCCAACGTCCTGACTTTC,CASSLEGAPSGANVLTF
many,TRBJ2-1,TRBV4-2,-,TGTGCCAGCAGCCAAAAGTTAGTGGGTGAGCAGTTCTTC,CASSQKLVGEQFF
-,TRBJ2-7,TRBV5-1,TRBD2,TGCGCCAGCAGCCTCGGTCTAGCGGGATTCTCCTACGAGCAGTACTTC,CASSLGLAGFSYEQYF
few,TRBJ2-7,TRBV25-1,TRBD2,TGTGCCAGCAGTGCGGACAGCGGGGGGGCTTTCGAGCAGTACTTC,CASSADSGGAFEQYF
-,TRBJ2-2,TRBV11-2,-,TGTGCCAGCAGTCTGGGCATCGGGGAGCTGTTTTTT,CASSLGIGELFF
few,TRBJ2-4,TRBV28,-,TGTGCCAGCAGCCCAACTCACGCAGCCAAAAACATTCAGTACTTC,CASSPTHAAKNIQYF
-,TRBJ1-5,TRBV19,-,TGTGCCAGTGGTACAGGGTCCCAGCATTTT,CASGTGSQHF
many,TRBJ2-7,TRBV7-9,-,TGTGCCAGCAGCGGACGCGGCGGCGCCTACGAGCAGTACTTC,CASSGRGGAYEQYF
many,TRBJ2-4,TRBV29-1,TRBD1,TGCAGCGTCCTAACTCATGACAGGGGGTTAGGGATTCAGTACTTC,CSVLTHDRGLGIQYF
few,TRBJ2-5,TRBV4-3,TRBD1,TGCGCCAGCAGCCCGGACAGGGGGCCCACGACCCAGTACTTC,CASSPDRGPTTQYF
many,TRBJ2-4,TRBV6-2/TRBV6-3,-,TGTGCCAGCAGTTACGATGAGACTCCCAGCCGGGGGAACATTCAGTACTTC,CASSYDETPSRGNIQYF
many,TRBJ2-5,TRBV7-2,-,TGTGCCAGCAGCCAATTTGTCACGAAGACCCAGTACTTC,CASSQFVTKTQYF
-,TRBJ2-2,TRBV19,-,TGTGCCAGTAGCCCCCGGGGGGCGGACACCGGGGAGCTGTTTTTT,CASSPRGADTGELFF
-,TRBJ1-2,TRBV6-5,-,TGTGCCAGCAGTTCAACAGGAAAAAACTATGGCTACACCTTC,CASSSTGKNYGYTF
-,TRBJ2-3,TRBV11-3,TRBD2,TGTGCCAGCAGCACTAGCGGAGGCGGGGGGACAGATACGCAGTATTTT,CASSTSGGGGTDTQYF
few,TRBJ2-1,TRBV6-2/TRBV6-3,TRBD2,TGTGCCAGCAGTTACTCGATCCCACTAGCGGGAGTTCGGCATGAGCAGTTCTTC,CASSYSIPLAGVRHEQFF
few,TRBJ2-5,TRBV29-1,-,TGCAGCGCCTATCAGACAGGTTCTTATGAGACCCAGTACTTC,CSAYQTGSYETQYF
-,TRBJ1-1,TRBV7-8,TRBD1,TGTGCCAGCAGCTCACAGGGGCTTAGAACTGAAGCTTTCTTT,CASSSQGLRTEAFF
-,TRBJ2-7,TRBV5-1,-,TGCGCCAGCAGCTTGGAAGGGGGACGGCAAGGCGAGCAGTACTTC,CASSLEGGRQGEQYF
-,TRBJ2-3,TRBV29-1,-,TGCAGCGGGCTCAGGGGCACTAGCACAGATACGCAGTATTTT,CSGLRGTSTDTQYF
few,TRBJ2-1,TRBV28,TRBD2,TGTGCCAGCAGGGAACTAGCGGAATACAATGAGCAGTTCTTC,CASRELAEYNEQFF